A single sample is the source of the 11 T cell receptor beta chains below, sequenced in a study of T cell repertoires in cytomegalovirus infection. For these receptors, no antigen is known. TCRdb reprocessed the reads with MiXCR, giving one entry per CDR3 protein. The profile shows 300,000 or so distinct CDR3 sequences, about 25% of them singletons. Here the sequenced sample was cultured PBMCs, taken from culture after CMV antigen stimulation. The source is a human donor in good health (CMV status not recorded). Some clones in this sample may be carry-over from other donors' samples.

This clonotype turned up a few times. The chain carries TRBV28 and TRBJ1-1; 7 nucleotides agree with TRBD1. The CDR3 is made up of 15 amino acids. V shed 3 bases and J 5 bases; nucleotides not matched to a gene: 9. Germline assignment: CDR1 MDHEN and CDR2 SYDVKM. This chain's CDR3 is CASSFHSGQVTEAFF. CDR3 sequence (DNA): TGTGCCAGCAGTTTCCACAGCGGACAGGTTACTGAAGCTTTCTTT.

The chain links TRBV7-2 to TRBJ2-3; D unclear. This CDR3 contains 15 residues. V was clipped by 1 base and J by 1 base, with 9 bases between them. The germline V gene has CDR1 SGHTA and CDR2 FQGNSA. The CDR3 nucleotides read TGTGCCAGCAGCTTAGGGGATCTCGGCACAGATACGCAGTATTTT. Translating it yields CASSLGDLGTDTQYF.

A few counts support this clonotype. The chain employs TRBV5-6 and TRBJ2-7; 7 nucleotides align to TRBD2. Trimming at V came to 4 bases and at J to 3 bases, leaving 7 bases not matched to a gene. Germline CDR1 is SGHDT and CDR2 is YYEEEE. The CDR3 consists of 14 residues. CDR3 sequence: CASSAGLSLYEQYF. For the CDR3, the DNA is TGTGCCAGCAGCGCGGGACTATCCCTCTACGAGCAGTACTTC.

V gene TRBV7-2 combines with J gene TRBJ1-3, with D hard to call. CDR1 and CDR2 (germline): SGHTA, FQGNSA. Trimming removed 5 bases at V and 3 bases at J, with 14 bases between. This CDR3 region has 15 residues. CDR3 amino acids: CASSLTGSGGNTIYF. The CDR3 nucleotides read TGTGCCAGCAGCCTTACGGGTTCTGGTGGAAACACCATATATTTT. The variable domain in full, with the rest retrieved from reference TRBV7-2 and TRBJ1-3, is GAGVSQSPSNKVTEKGKDVELRCDPISGHTALYWYRQSLGQGLEFLIYFQGNSAPDKSGLPSDRFSAERTGGSVSTLTIQRTQQEDSAVYLCASSLTGSGGNTIYFGEGSWLTVV.

The chain joins TRBV7-9 to TRBJ2-5; D not resolved. This CDR3 comprises 14 residues. V lost 4 bases and J 0 bases, leaving 9 bases between the germline ends. CDR1 and CDR2 from the germline V gene are SEHNR and FQNEAQ (reference sequence). For the CDR3, the DNA is TGTGCCAGCAGCTCTGAAGGGTACCAAGAGACCCAGTACTTC. This encodes CASSSEGYQETQYF.

This clonotype appeared a few times. This chain links TRBV7-9 with TRBJ2-7; possibly TRBD1 or TRBD2 for D (5 bases each). The V and J ends lost 3 bases and 6 bases respectively, with 24 bases between them. This CDR3 is built from 17 residues. The germline V gene encodes CDR1 SEHNR and CDR2 FQNEAQ (reference sequence). The CDR3 here is CASSLNTAGTNPGEQYF. CDR3 sequence (DNA): TGTGCCAGCAGCTTGAACACCGCCGGGACGAACCCGGGCGAGCAGTACTTC.

This clonotype turned up a few times. The chain links TRBV30 to TRBJ1-4; D is possibly TRBD1 (5 bases). Per germline, CDR1 GTSNPN and CDR2 SVGIG (reference sequence). This CDR3 region has 13 residues. The germline V and J ends were trimmed by 5 bases and 6 bases, with 13 bases remaining between them. CDR3 coding DNA: TGTGCCTGGGGCAGGGTTGCTGATGAAAAACTGTTTTTT. Translated: CAWGRVADEKLFF. The full variable domain, its missing parts supplied by reference TRBV30 and TRBJ1-4, is SQTIHQWPATLVQPVGSPLSLECTVEGTSNPNLYWYRQAAGRGLQLLFYSVGIGQISSEVPQNLSASRPQDRQFILSSKKLLLSDSGFYLCAWGRVADEKLFFGSGTQLSVL.

This clonotype was counted many times. This chain uses TRBV19 with TRBJ1-2, with D unclear. This CDR3 has 12 residues. Looked up from germline, CDR1 is LNHDA and CDR2 is SQIVND (reference sequence). V was shortened by 5 bases and J by 4 bases, with 8 bases between the two germline ends. Written as DNA, the CDR3 is TGTGCCAGTAGTCCAGACATCTATGGCTACACCTTC. Encoded protein: CASSPDIYGYTF.

CDR3 nucleotide sequence: TGTGCCACCGGGTCCGCTATCTACAATGAGCAGTTCTTC. It codes for CATGSAIYNEQFF. This chain joins TRBV15 and TRBJ2-1; D remains unclear. The CDR3 has 13 residues. Trimming stripped 8 bases from V and 3 bases from J, with 11 bases between. The germline CDR1 and CDR2 sequences are LNHNV and YYDKDF (reference sequence).

The chain recombines TRBV12-5 with TRBJ1-5, with TRBD1 matching over 7 bases. Trimming took 1 base from V and 3 from J; bases not matched to a gene: 3. Germline V lookup: CDR1 LGHNT, CDR2 FRNRAP. The CDR3 length is 15 residues. DNA of the CDR3: TGTGCTAGTGGTTTGGGGGGGACAGTCAATCAGCCCCAGCATTTT. Protein product: CASGLGGTVNQPQHF.

The chain employs TRBV12-3 or TRBV12-4 and TRBJ2-3; 10 nucleotides align to TRBD2. The CDR3 length is 14 residues. V trimming: 7 bases; J trimming: 6 bases; junction bases outside the gene matches: 7. The CDR3 protein is CASTKAGGVDTQYF. The DNA of the CDR3 is TGTGCCAGCACCAAAGCGGGAGGGGTGGATACGCAGTATTTT.